Included here is one T cell receptor beta chain sequence, with context. The target of this receptor is not known. Base quality data are lacking; no much larger clone is found one base away. V and J are trimmed by 4 bases and 5 bases, and the gene matches miss 14 bases of the junction. For CDR1 and CDR2, the germline V gene (reference sequence) lists MNHEY and SMNVEV. From its cysteine to its phenylalanine, the CDR3 spans 17 amino acids. Left in the record is the CDR3 DNA by itself, 51 bases read in frame from the first base. These data are taken from a study of shared clonotypes between healthy human individuals (dated by TCRdb to the early 2020s). The study in broad terms: The cohort included a few men and a couple of women between 18 and 49 years of age. For each donor, three plates each were used for CD4 naive and CD4 memory, two plates were used for CD8 naive, and one plate was used for CD8 memory. To estimate repertoire size and how much clonotypes are shared between individuals, the study performed deep sequencing of blood TCR repertoires from about five healthy adults. To increase sequencing depth and limit assay-specific biases, different laboratories used diverse techniques to prepare libraries and sequence TCR repertoires. Between about 0.94 and 8.9 billion PBMCs per donor were obtained by leukapheresis.

Using the deep immunoSEQ assay, TCR CDR3 regions were amplified from genomic DNA by multiplex PCR. Extracted genomic DNA from each cell subset was distributed evenly across all wells of several immunoSEQ 96-well plates, and each plate was treated as a replicate. For sorted subsets, 200 to 250 ng of genomic DNA, equivalent to 25,000 to 35,000 T cell genomes, went into each replicate PCR. Purified libraries were measured with a Qubit 3.0 fluorometer, size-checked on a Bioanalyzer 2100, and measured again with the KAPA Library Quantification kit. Every immunoSEQ 96-well plate was sequenced on a separate single-read 150-cycle Illumina NextSeq 550 flow cell. The published analysis was carried out like this. The immunoSEQ output contained only junctional sequences without quality scores, so filtering could not match that applied to full-length reads. Sequences were annotated with PyIR, a Python wrapper for IgBLAST v1.9, using IMGT germline references to assign V/J genes and CDR3. Reads with weak V/J assignments (E-value above 1e-6), missing CDR3, stop codons, out-of-frame junctions, or ambiguous translated residues were removed. A V3J clonotype was defined by an identical inferred V gene, J gene, and CDR3 amino acid sequence. Percentage overlap between repertoires was calculated by dividing the number of shared unique clonotypes by the size of the smaller repertoire. Three approaches were used to assess repertoire richness: RTK rarefaction, the Chao1 estimator, and Recon v2.1 estimates of unobserved clonotypes. Generation probabilities were computed with OLGA for all TCRbeta clonotypes obtained by the gDNA method from a few donors. TCRdb provides this immuneACCESS table in a form limited to in-frame rearrangements. Some clones are lacking; in checked studies, under half of them reflect an unresolved V gene, and why the rest are absent is not known. V and J calls and clone size are copied from that table; D and trimming were computed from the DNA. For this sample there are roughly 2.5 million clones; around nine tenths appear just once. The ten largest clones take up over 0.12% of the sample.

General findings and caveats noted by the study authors: Based on pairwise subsampling, the degree of clonotype sharing among donors was expected to be affected by sequencing depth. The small number of donors limited the genetic and exposure-history diversity represented. Sampling was restricted to blood, and TCR repertoires in tissue are likely to differ from TCR repertoires in blood. Naive subsets generally had larger estimated clonotype richness than memory subsets. Even with the large sequencing depth, rarefaction of the sorted-subset datasets indicated that sequencing was incomplete. Sharing across several donors was observed for about 4.8% of naive CD4, 3.5% of naive CD8, 2% to 2.5% of memory CD4, and around 0.42% of memory CD8 clonotypes. Compared with non-shared clonotypes, the clonotypes found in all four sorted-subset donors had higher generation probabilities.

Donors were healthy HIV-negative adults with no recently reported acute infections or vaccinations. Only Caucasian adults living in Nashville, Tennessee, USA were represented among the donors. CD4+ T cells were enriched through magnetic negative selection, after which naive cells were positively selected on CD45RA and the remaining negative fraction served as the memory subset. Blood was obtained by leukapheresis, after which PBMCs were separated by Ficoll-Histopaque density gradient centrifugation and cryopreserved in liquid nitrogen vapor phase. Purity and quantity of every magnetically sorted T cell population were checked by analytical flow cytometry. Genomic DNA was isolated from every sorted fraction and measured by UV absorbance on a Nanodrop 2000c.

The receptor was derived from a man younger than 35 in good health. The source material was naive CD4+ T cells sorted from blood. The sample's cell subset or site label, in plain terms: CD45RA+ positively selected. This chain is built from TRBV27 and TRBJ2-7; 10 bases in between match TRBD1. The CDR3 region reads CASSSPGQGLRRHEQYF. The nucleotide sequence reads as follows: TGTGCCAGCAGTTCACCGGGACAGGGGTTGAGGCGCCACGAGCAGTACTTC.